This T cell receptor beta chain was identified in a study of human T cells and chemical hapten exposure. From the RACE reads, TCRdb called clonotypes with MiXCR, one entry per CDR3 protein. The table shows a few hundred thousand distinct CDR3 sequences, with around 5.5% occurring only once. This sample's time point: pre-sensitization, week 0. Specified treatment: therapeutic diphenylcyclopropenone sensitization with weekly scalp DPC. Study-wide findings and caveats: Expanded TCRs clustered into significantly more large CDR3 similarity groups than controls, the analysis revealed.

This clonotype occurred a few times. What it recognizes is unknown. Trimming took 4 bases from V and 9 from J; bases not matched to a gene: 5. The CDR3 is made up of 13 amino acids. Germline V gene sequence: CDR1 SEHNR, CDR2 FQNEAQ (reference sequence). The sequencing used whole blood, collected in connection with sensitization to the hapten diphenylcyclopropenone (DPC). The V gene is TRBV7-9, the J gene TRBJ2-1, with TRBD1 identical over 8 bases. This TCR was recovered from a woman younger than 35 with alopecia areata. Some clones in this sample may be carry-over from other donors' samples. The CDR3 DNA is TGTGCCAGCAGCTCCAGGGGGCTGGGTGAGCAGTTCTTC. Protein sequence: CASSSRGLGEQFF. Using reference TRBV7-9 and TRBJ2-1 for the parts outside the CDR3, the full variable domain is DTGVSQNPRHKITKRGQNVTFRCDPISEHNRLYWYRQTLGQGPEFLTYFQNEAQLEKSRLLSDRFSAERPKGSFSTLEIQRTEQGDSAMYLCASSSRGLGEQFFGPGTRLTVL.